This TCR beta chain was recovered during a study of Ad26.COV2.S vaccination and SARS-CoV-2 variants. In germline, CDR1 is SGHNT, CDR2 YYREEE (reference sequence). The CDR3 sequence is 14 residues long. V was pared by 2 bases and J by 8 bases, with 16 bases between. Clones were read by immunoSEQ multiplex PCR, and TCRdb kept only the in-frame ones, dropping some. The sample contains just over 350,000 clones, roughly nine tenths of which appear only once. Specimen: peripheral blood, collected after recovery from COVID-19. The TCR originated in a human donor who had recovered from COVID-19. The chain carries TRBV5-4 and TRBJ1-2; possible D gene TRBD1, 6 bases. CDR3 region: CASSLNRQDVGYTF. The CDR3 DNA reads TGTGCCAGCAGCTTAAATAGACAGGACGTAGGCTACACCTTC.